The 21 T cell receptor beta chains below come from one sample, sequenced in a study of blood T cells in healthy people across ages. Using a J-beta primer mix together with a sample-barcoded 5' primer, a second PCR was run for roughly 7 to 11 cycles. Each CDR3 protein gets one entry after TCRdb re-called the 5' RACE reads with MiXCR. The sample consists of fewer than 2,000,000 distinct CDR3 sequences, roughly 32% of them appearing once. Sequencing input: blood. All receptors come from a woman in her thirties in good health.

This clonotype was found a few times. This chain uses TRBV5-4 with TRBJ1-1, with D maybe TRBD1 (6 bases). Between the trimmed V and J ends, which lost 3 bases and 1 base, there was a span of 10 bases. Germline-derived CDR1 and CDR2 are SGHNT and YYREEE (reference sequence). CDR3 size: 14 residues. Written as DNA, the CDR3 is TGTGCCAGCAGCTGGGGGACAAGGAACACTGAAGCTTTCTTT. It is translated as CASSWGTRNTEAFF.

This clonotype was counted only a few times. This rearrangement joins TRBV7-8 to TRBJ2-1, with 8 bases identical to TRBD2. Germline V gene sequence: CDR1 SGHVS, CDR2 FQNEAQ. The CDR3 runs to 15 residues. V was clipped by 7 bases and J by 4 bases; unmatched bases: 9. The CDR3 here is CASTMHGGAYNEQFF. The CDR3 bases are TGTGCCAGCACCATGCACGGGGGGGCTTACAATGAGCAGTTCTTC.

The rearrangement uses TRBV28 and TRBJ1-1, with 8 bases identical to TRBD1. Germline assignment: CDR1 MDHEN and CDR2 SYDVKM. The CDR3 is made up of 14 amino acids. The trim removed 6 bases at V and 4 bases at J, leaving 7 bases unmatched. CDR3 residues: CASSRRTGITEAFF. The CDR3 DNA follows: TGTGCCAGCAGCCGACGGACAGGGATCACTGAAGCTTTCTTT.

The chain has TRBV7-3 and TRBJ2-5, with D perhaps TRBD1 (6 bases). The CDR3 is made up of 15 amino acids. Germline V gene lookup returns CDR1 SGHTA and CDR2 FQGTGA. V lost 5 bases and J lost 6, with 19 bases in between. This CDR3 reads CASSPGVGAVQTQYF. The CDR3 DNA reads as TGTGCCAGCAGCCCCGGTGTGGGGGCGGTCCAGACCCAGTACTTC.

This clonotype was seen only once. The rearrangement links TRBV28 to TRBJ2-7; 8 nucleotides match TRBD1. The CDR3 totals 17 residues. The germline gives CDR1 MDHEN, CDR2 SYDVKM. Trimming removed 3 bases from V and 4 bases from J; junction bases left unmatched: 14. The CDR3 DNA reads as TGTGCCAGCAGTTTTGGACAGGGCGTTATCAAACCATACGAGCAGTACTTC. Translation gives CASSFGQGVIKPYEQYF.

In this sample, this clonotype turned up a few times. The J gene is TRBJ1-2, the V gene TRBV28; D gene unclear. Per the germline V gene, CDR1 is MDHEN and CDR2 is SYDVKM. The V and J ends lost 5 bases and 8 bases respectively, with 15 bases between them. The CDR3 length is 13 residues. The CDR3 here is CASSPSRLQGYTF. CDR3 in DNA: TGTGCCAGCAGTCCCTCAAGACTGCAGGGCTACACCTTC.

A note on this clonotype: Germline and junction disagree at one end, which may indicate a read error. This rearrangement joins TRBV5-1 to TRBJ2-3; TRBD2 matches 8 bases. Germline CDR1 is SGHRS and CDR2 is YFSETQ. The CDR3 length is 17 residues. CDR3 in amino acids: CASSWREAGEARDMQYF. The CDR3 DNA reads TGCGCCAGCAGCTGGAGGGAAGCGGGAGAGGCTAGAGATATGCAGTATTTT.

In this sample, this clonotype turned up once. This chain links TRBV20-1 with TRBJ2-1, with 9 positions matching TRBD2. Germline-derived CDR1 and CDR2 are DFQATT and SNEGSKA (reference sequence). CDR3 size: 14 residues. The V and J ends lost 2 bases and 10 bases, in that order; junction bases with no gene match: 9. CDR3 coding DNA: TGCAGTGCTAGAATGGGCGGGGGGGCTGGAGAGCAGTTCTTC. Protein product: CSARMGGGAGEQFF.

J is TRBJ2-7 and V is TRBV7-2; D might be TRBD2 (5 bases). CDR3 length equals 13 residues. The germline gives CDR1 SGHTA, CDR2 FQGNSA. Trimming pared 2 bases from V and 4 bases from J, leaving 9 bases between. CDR3 coding DNA: TGTGCCAGCAGCTTACAGACTATGTACGAGCAGTACTTC. Translating it yields CASSLQTMYEQYF. Based on the CDR3 plus reference TRBV7-2 and TRBJ2-7, the full variable domain is GAGVSQSPSNKVTEKGKDVELRCDPISGHTALYWYRQSLGQGLEFLIYFQGNSAPDKSGLPSDRFSAERTGGSVSTLTIQRTQQEDSAVYLCASSLQTMYEQYFGPGTRLTVT.

This clonotype was picked up many times. The chain joins TRBV29-1 to TRBJ2-1; D is ambiguous. The ends were cut back, 4 bases at V and 10 bases at J, with 17 bases in the middle. The CDR3 consists of 13 residues. Germline V gene sequence: CDR1 SQVTM, CDR2 ANQGSEA. The CDR3 sequence: CSVGRISDEEQFF. CDR3 coding DNA: TGCAGCGTTGGTAGGATAAGTGACGAGGAGCAGTTCTTC.

This clonotype has a handful of counts. The chain carries TRBV24-1 and TRBJ2-3, with 12 bases fitting TRBD2. CDR1 KGHDR and CDR2 SFDVKD come from the germline V gene. J was trimmed by 7 bases and V by 0 bases; bases with no gene match: 4. The CDR3 sequence is 16 residues long. CDR3 amino acids: CATSDLGLAGRNTQYF. DNA for the CDR3: TGTGCCACCAGTGATTTGGGACTAGCGGGGAGGAATACGCAGTATTTT.

This clonotype turned up a few times. The chain has TRBV20-1 and TRBJ1-5, with a tentative D call TRBD1 (6 bases). Trimming took off 5 bases at V and 0 bases at J, with 14 bases between the two ends. This CDR3 contains 15 residues. The germline gives CDR1 DFQATT, CDR2 SNEGSKA (reference sequence). CDR3 in amino acids: CSARAGAYSNQPQHF. In DNA, the CDR3 is TGCAGTGCTCGGGCAGGGGCATATAGCAATCAGCCCCAGCATTTT.

The genes are TRBV6-1 and TRBJ2-7; TRBD1 agrees at 9 bases. The CDR3 is 14 residues long. Germline-derived CDR1 and CDR2 are MNHNS and SASEGT. The junction had 9 bases not matched to a gene; V was cut back by 6 bases and J by 6 bases. The CDR3 DNA reads TGTGCCAGCAGCCACGGAGTGGACAGGGGCGAGCAGTACTTC. The encoded protein is CASSHGVDRGEQYF.

This rearrangement joins TRBV3-1 to TRBJ1-1; TRBD1 agrees at 7 bases. The CDR3 is 15 residues long. J gave up 3 bases and V 2 bases, and 6 bases lay outside the gene matches. Germline CDR1 is LGHDT and CDR2 is YNNKEL (reference sequence). The CDR3 DNA reads as TGTGCCAGCAGCCAACCGACAGGGCTGGACACTGAAGCTTTCTTT. Residues: CASSQPTGLDTEAFF.

The genes are TRBV5-1 and TRBJ1-2; D call uncertain. This CDR3 has 17 amino acids. Germline V CDR1 and CDR2: SGHRS, YFSETQ. Deletions cut 0 bases from V and 9 bases from J, with 24 bases between. The CDR3 spells CASSLDSRPWGTTRYTF. CDR3 in DNA: TGCGCCAGCAGCTTGGACTCTAGACCTTGGGGAACTACTCGCTACACCTTC.

This clonotype was seen only once. The V and J genes are TRBV12-2 and TRBJ2-4. The J call may be in error: the DNA end matches TRBJ2-7 better. TRBV12-2 is tagged as a pseudogene. The CDR3 runs to 13 residues. The CDR3 sequence is CASRLKECYEQYF. CDR3 nucleotide sequence: TGTGCAAGTCGCTTAAAGGAGTGCTACGAGCAGTACTTC.

This clonotype was counted between two and nine times. The J gene is TRBJ2-7, the V gene TRBV6-1; no reliable D call. Trimming cost V 2 bases and J 6 bases, with 11 bases left between them. The CDR3 has 13 amino acids. Germline assignment: CDR1 MNHNS and CDR2 SASEGT. CDR3 loop: CASSEWDLSEQYF. The CDR3 DNA reads as TGTGCCAGCAGTGAATGGGATTTGAGCGAGCAGTACTTC.

This clonotype came up a few times. The chain uses TRBV6-1 and TRBJ2-3; D is unclear. Germline V gene data show CDR1 as MNHNS and CDR2 as SASEGT. The V and J ends lost 10 bases and 1 base respectively, with 18 bases between them. This CDR3 contains 15 residues. This CDR3 reads CATTRASSGTDTQYF. For the CDR3, the DNA is TGTGCCACTACCCGGGCCTCAAGTGGCACAGATACGCAGTATTTT.

In this sample, this clonotype turned up a few times. CDR3 amino acids: CSARIGGRTDTQYF. For the CDR3, the DNA is TGCAGTGCTAGAATCGGGGGACGTACAGATACGCAGTATTTT. V usage is TRBV20-1 and J usage is TRBJ2-3, with D perhaps TRBD2 (6 bases). The germline V gene encodes CDR1 DFQATT and CDR2 SNEGSKA (reference sequence). This CDR3 comprises 14 residues. Trimming took off 2 bases at V and 3 bases at J, with 12 bases between the two ends.

This clonotype was seen more than once but under ten times. The CDR3 sequence is CASSQEVNSYEQYF. The CDR3 DNA sequence: TGTGCCAGCAGCCAAGAAGTTAACAGCTACGAGCAGTACTTC. V and J are TRBV4-2 and TRBJ2-7, with D unclear. Germline V gene lookup returns CDR1 LGHNA and CDR2 YNFKEQ. V was cut by 0 bases and J by 3 bases, with 9 bases left in between. The CDR3 covers 14 residues.

This clonotype was observed a few times. The V gene is TRBV4-1, the J gene TRBJ1-1, with 7 bases aligning to TRBD1. Germline values: CDR1 MGHRA, CDR2 YSYEKL. Losses at the gene ends were 4 bases for V and 1 base for J; bases not matched to a gene: 3. The length of the CDR3 is 14 residues. The CDR3 sequence is CASSRGQSNTEAFF. CDR3 nucleotides: TGCGCCAGCAGCCGGGGACAGTCGAACACTGAAGCTTTCTTT.